The 12 T cell receptor beta chains presented below share a single source sample, sequenced in a study of blood T cell repertoires in COVID-19 (dated by TCRdb to about 2020). Libraries were made using the immunoSEQ multiplex PCR assay. TCRdb provides this immuneACCESS table in a form limited to in-frame rearrangements. Some clones are lacking; in checked studies, under half of them reflect an unresolved V gene, and why the rest are absent is not known. The sample table contains 140,000 or so clones; only one count was recorded for approximately 80% of them. The leading ten clones occupy approximately 2.9% of the sample. Sequencing was carried out using peripheral blood. These receptors all stem from a woman aged 80 or over with acute or convalescent COVID-19.

CDR3: CATGGDSQTQYF. In DNA form, the CDR3 reads TGTGCCACTGGGGGGGACTCACAGACCCAGTACTTC. The chain joins TRBV2 to TRBJ2-5, with 7 bases lining up with TRBD2. Per the germline V gene, CDR1 is SNHLY and CDR2 is FYNNEI. The CDR3 covers 12 residues. V lost 10 bases and J lost 6; bases outside the gene matches: 8.

The chain is built from TRBV5-1 and TRBJ1-5; 8 nucleotides match TRBD1. Germline loops: CDR1 SGHRS, CDR2 YFSETQ. This CDR3 is 15 amino acids long. Trimming removed 0 bases from V and 1 base from J; junction bases left unmatched: 0. The CDR3 nucleotides are TGCGCCAGCAGCTTGGACAGGGGGAGCAATCAGCCCCAGCATTTT. Its protein is CASSLDRGSNQPQHF.

This clone was counted ten times or more. This rearrangement joins TRBV7-2 to TRBJ1-1, with 10 bases aligning to TRBD1. Looked up from germline, CDR1 is SGHTA and CDR2 is FQGNSA. The CDR3 sequence is 14 residues long. V dropped 5 bases and J dropped 4; count of bases not matched to a gene: 4. CDR3 coding DNA: TGTGCCAGCAGCCCTCGGACAGGGGGCACTGAAGCTTTCTTT. Protein sequence: CASSPRTGGTEAFF. The complete variable domain, with remaining parts taken from reference TRBV7-2 and TRBJ1-1, reads GAGVSQSPSNKVTEKGKDVELRCDPISGHTALYWYRQSLGQGLEFLIYFQGNSAPDKSGLPSDRFSAERTGGSVSTLTIQRTQQEDSAVYLCASSPRTGGTEAFFGQGTRLTVV.

The V call is TRBV10-3, the J call TRBJ2-1, with 13 bases aligning to TRBD2. The germline V gene encodes CDR1 ENHRY and CDR2 SYGVKD. Unmatched junction bases numbered 4, after V lost 4 bases and J lost 1 base. The length of the CDR3 is 17 residues. The chain's CDR3 is CAISAPGLAGSYNEQFF. The CDR3 bases are TGTGCCATCAGTGCCCCGGGACTAGCGGGGTCCTACAATGAGCAGTTCTTC.

The V call is TRBV27, the J call TRBJ1-2, with a weak D call TRBD1 (5 bases). The CDR3 runs 15 residues. Looked up from germline, CDR1 is MNHEY and CDR2 is SMNVEV (reference sequence). With 6 bases removed from V and 2 bases from J, the gap between germline ends came to 16 bases. CDR3 protein: CASRSFSQGNYGYTF. CDR3 coding DNA: TGTGCCAGCAGGTCATTCTCCCAGGGCAACTATGGCTACACCTTC.

Of note for this clone: In the same sample, other DNA sequences code for this CDR3. The chain employs TRBV7-2 and TRBJ1-5; D remains unclear. Germline V lookup: CDR1 SGHTA, CDR2 FQGNSA. CDR3 length: 13 residues. V was pared by 3 bases and J by 0 bases, with 3 bases between. The CDR3 sequence is CASSLASNQPQHF. For the CDR3, the DNA is TGTGCCAGCAGCTTGGCTAGCAATCAGCCCCAGCATTTT.

The J gene is TRBJ1-5, the V gene TRBV18; D ambiguous. Germline V gives CDR1 KGHSH, CDR2 LQKENI. Trimming left V 3 bases short and J 0 bases short, with 9 bases between. The CDR3 is 15 residues long. The chain's CDR3 is CASSPAVYSNQPQHF. CDR3 DNA: TGTGCCAGCTCACCCGCGGTATATAGCAATCAGCCCCAGCATTTT.

DNA of the CDR3: TGCGCCAGCAGCTTAAACAGGGCCCAATCGGCCAACGTCCTGACTTTC. Protein sequence: CASSLNRAQSANVLTF. The chain couples TRBV5-1 to TRBJ2-6, with D possibly matching TRBD1 (6 bases). V gave up 2 bases and J gave up 6 bases, with 15 bases separating them. CDR1 is SGHRS and CDR2 is YFSETQ in the germline V gene. The length of the CDR3 is 16 residues. The full variable domain, in which reference TRBV5-1 and TRBJ2-6 provide the parts outside the CDR3, is KAGVTQTPRYLIKTRGQQVTLSCSPISGHRSVSWYQQTPGQGLQFLFEYFSETQRNKGNFPGRFSGRQFSNSRSEMNVSTLELGDSALYLCASSLNRAQSANVLTFGAGSRLTVL.

J is TRBJ1-6 and V is TRBV19, with TRBD1 matching over 7 bases. The CDR3 length is 13 residues. The V segment lost 5 bases and the J segment 7 bases; nucleotides outside the gene matches: 2. Per germline, CDR1 LNHDA and CDR2 SQIVND (reference sequence). CDR3 nucleotides: TGTGCCAGTAGTCAGGGGGTAAATTCACCCCTCCACTTT. Residues: CASSQGVNSPLHF. The full variable domain, rest sourced from reference TRBV19 and TRBJ1-6, is DGGITQSPKYLFRKEGQNVTLSCEQNLNHDAMYWYRQDPGQGLRLIYYSQIVNDFQKGDIAEGYSVSREKKESFPLTVTSAQKNPTAFYLCASSQGVNSPLHFGNGTRLTVT.

The chain has TRBV9 and TRBJ1-1; the D is unclear. Germline CDR1 SGDLS, CDR2 YYNGEE. This CDR3 has 13 residues. The germline V and J ends were trimmed by 4 bases and 5 bases, with 12 bases remaining between them. Here the CDR3 reads CASSFGDSTEAFF. DNA of the CDR3: TGTGCCAGCAGCTTCGGAGATTCTACTGAAGCTTTCTTT.

The V gene is TRBV7-8, the J gene TRBJ1-1, with D possibly matching TRBD1 (5 bases). CDR1 is SGHVS and CDR2 is FQNEAQ in the germline V gene. The V end was cut by 3 bases, the J end by 4 bases, with 12 bases between. This CDR3 has 14 amino acids. CDR3: CASSFRRVPTEAFF. In DNA, the CDR3 is TGTGCCAGCAGCTTTCGCAGGGTACCCACTGAAGCTTTCTTT. The full variable domain, in which reference TRBV7-8 and TRBJ1-1 provide the parts outside the CDR3, is GAGVSQSPRYKVAKRGQDVALRCDPISGHVSLFWYQQALGQGPEFLTYFQNEAQLDKSGLPSDRFFAERPEGSVSTLKIQRTQQEDSAVYLCASSFRRVPTEAFFGQGTRLTVV.

On this clone itself: One junction end disagrees with the germline gene, perhaps due to a read error. The V and J genes are TRBV19 and TRBJ2-4; TRBD1 is a possible D gene (5 bases). The germline CDR1 and CDR2 sequences are LNHDA and SQIVND (reference sequence). This CDR3 has 10 residues. The CDR3 spells CASSKGVLHF. In nucleotides, the CDR3 is TGTGCCAGTAGTAAAGGGGTCCTACACTTC.